Following are 18 T cell receptor beta chains from one sample sequenced in a study of Ad26.COV2.S vaccination and SARS-CoV-2 variants. Sequencing was performed with immunoSEQ multiplex PCR; in TCRdb, only in-frame clones are kept and a portion is missing. The sample consists of about 410,000 clones, 92% of them appearing once. Treatment: some 20 received Ad26.COV2.S at low or high dose, single or two shots; about 5 received placebo; per-sample allocation not given. Repertoires come from day 63 after the first vaccine or placebo injection. Sequencing used peripheral blood, obtained in a trial of Ad26.COV2.S vaccine versus placebo. The receptors originated from a person aged 18-60 years who received the Ad26.COV2.S COVID-19 vaccine or a placebo.

This clone was detected only once. The chain carries TRBV21-1 and TRBJ1-1; the DNA was not compared with TRBD1, the D call given in the table. TRBV21-1 is reported as a pseudogene. The CDR3 extends over 13 amino acids. DNA of the CDR3: TGTGCCAGCAGTAGGGGGCTGAACACTGAAGCTTTCTTT. Translated, it gives CASSRGLNTEAFF.

The rearrangement links TRBV4-1 to TRBJ1-6; a weak D match, TRBD1 (6 bases). Looked up from germline, CDR1 is MGHRA and CDR2 is YSYEKL. The CDR3 is 17 residues long. The V end was cut by 5 bases, the J end by 7 bases, with 21 bases between. The CDR3 coding sequence is TGCGCCAGCAGCTTGGCGACAGGAACACTTCAAAATTCACCCCTCCACTTT. The encoded protein is CASSLATGTLQNSPLHF.

The rearrangement links TRBV10-3 to TRBJ1-6; D remains unclear. CDR1 and CDR2 from the germline V gene are ENHRY and SYGVKD. V lost 4 bases, J lost 0 bases, and 7 bases lay in between. This CDR3 is 15 amino acids long. CDR3 bases: TGTGCCATCAGTGCTGGGAGCTCCTATAATTCACCCCTCCACTTT. Translating gives CAISAGSSYNSPLHF.

The chain carries TRBV7-2 and TRBJ1-2; D remains unclear. Trimming stripped 1 base from V and 3 bases from J, with 9 bases between. Germline-derived CDR1 and CDR2 are SGHTA and FQGNSA. The CDR3 length is 14 residues. CDR3: CASSLGNSYYGYTF. CDR3 nucleotides: TGTGCCAGCAGCTTAGGAAACAGCTACTATGGCTACACCTTC.

The chain uses TRBV19 and TRBJ2-7; maybe TRBD1 (6 bases). In germline, CDR1 is LNHDA, CDR2 SQIVND (reference sequence). Trimming cost V 3 bases and J 9 bases, with 18 bases left between them. The CDR3 spans 14 residues. CDR3 in DNA: TGTGCCAGTAGTATGATACAGGGAGCTACTCGGCAGTACTTC. This translates into CASSMIQGATRQYF.

This sequence joins TRBV1 and TRBJ2-4; the table assigns TRBD2, which was not confirmed against the DNA. TRBV1 is a pseudogene locus. The CDR3 has 15 amino acids. The CDR3 spells CTTSGLNVAKNIQYF. The CDR3 bases are TGCACCACCTCCGGACTCAACGTAGCCAAAAACATTCAGTACTTC.

This chain uses TRBV7-9 with TRBJ1-4, with 8 bases matching TRBD1. Germline V CDR1 and CDR2: SEHNR, FQNEAQ (reference sequence). The CDR3 spans 17 residues. V lost 5 bases and J lost 8; bases outside the gene matches: 16. CDR3 sequence: CASSLRTGPPPLEKLFF. CDR3 coding DNA: TGTGCCAGCAGCCTACGGACAGGGCCACCCCCTTTGGAAAAACTGTTTTTT.

The rearrangement uses TRBV4-3 and TRBJ2-3; perhaps TRBD2 as D (5 bases). Between the trimmed V and J ends, which lost 0 bases and 4 bases, there was a span of 17 bases. Looked up from germline, CDR1 is LGHNA and CDR2 is YSLEER. The CDR3 loop spans 17 amino acids. The CDR3: CASSQDRELPAADTQYF. DNA of the CDR3: TGCGCCAGCAGCCAAGATCGCGAGTTGCCAGCGGCAGATACGCAGTATTTT.

V and J are TRBV6-5 and TRBJ2-7; weak D call: TRBD2 (6 bases). The CDR3 is made up of 15 amino acids. V gave up 2 bases and J gave up 4 bases, with 15 bases separating them. CDR1 is MNHEY and CDR2 is SVGAGI in the germline V gene. CDR3 region: CASSYGPGGLYEQYF. The CDR3 nucleotides read TGTGCCAGCAGTTACGGGCCAGGAGGGTTGTACGAGCAGTACTTC.

The chain combines TRBV7-9 with TRBJ1-2; D possibly corresponds to TRBD1 (6 bases). Per the germline V gene, CDR1 is SEHNR and CDR2 is FQNEAQ (reference sequence). V dropped 3 bases and J dropped 1 base, with 24 bases sitting between them. This CDR3 contains 19 residues. The CDR3 loop reads CASSLRALDSRKINYGYTF. The CDR3 DNA follows: TGTGCCAGCAGCTTGCGGGCTCTGGACAGTAGGAAAATTAACTATGGCTACACCTTC.

The chain has TRBV6-1 and TRBJ2-7; TRBD1 might be the D (5 bases). V lost 2 bases to trimming and J lost 2 bases, with 22 bases between them. CDR1 MNHNS and CDR2 SASEGT come from the germline V gene. The CDR3 consists of 18 residues. The CDR3 sequence is CASSERAGQRPTPYEQYF. The CDR3, as DNA: TGTGCCAGCAGTGAAAGGGCAGGGCAACGACCCACGCCCTACGAGCAGTACTTC.

The chain has TRBV7-9 and TRBJ2-1; 15 bases line up with TRBD2. Unmatched junction bases numbered 2, after V lost 2 bases and J lost 9 bases. The CDR3 runs to 15 residues. In germline, CDR1 is SEHNR, CDR2 FQNEAQ (reference sequence). The CDR3 region has the DNA TGTGCCAGCAGCTTAAGGACTAGCGGGGGGGTTGAGCAGTTCTTC. It is translated as CASSLRTSGGVEQFF.

In DNA form, the CDR3 reads TGCAGTGCTCCTGGGCTGGGAGGCTACACCTTC. Translated, it gives CSAPGLGGYTF. The chain employs TRBV20-1 and TRBJ1-2, with D hard to call. V lost 5 bases and J 8 bases, leaving 12 bases between the germline ends. The germline CDR1 and CDR2 sequences are DFQATT and SNEGSKA (reference sequence). The CDR3 runs 11 residues.

CDR3 nucleotide sequence: TGCGCCAGCAGCTTTGGGACAGAGTCCTACGAGCAGTACTTC. Translated: CASSFGTESYEQYF. V and J are TRBV5-1 and TRBJ2-7, with 7 bases lining up with TRBD1. From germline, CDR1 is SGHRS and CDR2 YFSETQ. V trimming: 2 bases; J trimming: 1 base; junction bases outside the gene matches: 3. This CDR3 is built from 14 residues.

The chain carries TRBV19 and TRBJ2-5, with D possibly TRBD2 on 5 matching bases. This CDR3 has 15 amino acids. Trimming stripped 5 bases from V and 4 bases from J, with 17 bases between. CDR1 and CDR2 (germline): LNHDA, SQIVND (reference sequence). The CDR3 DNA reads as TGTGCCAGTAGTTCCTCCCACGGGGATACAGAGACCCAGTACTTC. It encodes CASSSSHGDTETQYF.

The chain recombines TRBV11-2 with TRBJ2-4; TRBD1 aligns across 7 bases. The CDR3 totals 17 residues. J lost 5 bases, V lost 4 bases, and 14 bases had no gene match. CDR1 is SGHAT, CDR2 FQNNGV, per germline. CDR3 in DNA: TGTGCCAGCAGCTCTATACCCATACGGGACAGAGAAAACATTCAGTACTTC. Translated, it gives CASSSIPIRDRENIQYF.

The chain is built from TRBV7-8 and TRBJ2-7; D is unclear. Trimming removed 2 bases from V and 6 bases from J, with 11 bases in between. The CDR3 is made up of 13 amino acids. In germline, CDR1 is SGHVS, CDR2 FQNEAQ. The CDR3, as DNA: TGTGCCAGCAGCTTACTCCCCCAAATCGAGCAGTACTTC. As protein: CASSLLPQIEQYF. The full variable domain, completed using reference TRBV7-8 and TRBJ2-7, is GAGVSQSPRYKVAKRGQDVALRCDPISGHVSLFWYQQALGQGPEFLTYFQNEAQLDKSGLPSDRFFAERPEGSVSTLKIQRTQQEDSAVYLCASSLLPQIEQYFGPGTRLTVT.

Only a few counts were recorded for this clone. The rearrangement links TRBV3-1 (or the pseudogene TRBV3-2) to TRBJ1-2; D remains unclear. This CDR3 has 14 residues. V was pared by 4 bases and J by 4 bases, with 13 bases between. The germline CDR1 and CDR2 sequences are LGHDT and YNNKEL (reference sequence). The CDR3 region has the DNA TGTGCCAGCAGCCCAAAACAGAAACTCTATGGCTACACCTTC. Protein product: CASSPKQKLYGYTF.